Presented here are 7 T cell receptor beta chains from one specimen sequenced in a study of post-analysis software for immune sequencing data. Whole-study findings and limits: Relative to controls, patients had about 5 TRBV segments at higher frequency, with TRBV5-6, TRBV5-1 and TRBV20-1 among these.

No antigen has been assigned to these receptors. Unique molecular identifiers were carried by the TCR beta cDNA libraries. TCRdb re-called the PCR reads with MiXCR, one entry per CDR3 protein. Counted here are about 430,000 distinct CDR3 sequences, less than 40% occurring once; the ten biggest clones make up about 7.6%. The sequencing input was blood. These receptor sequences come from a girl aged 2-10 years with multiple sclerosis.

This clonotype was found a few times. The chain joins TRBV7-2 to TRBJ1-1; tentatively, D is TRBD1 (5 bases). Germline-derived CDR1 and CDR2 are SGHTA and FQGNSA. There are 15 residues in the CDR3. The V end lost 5 bases, the J end lost 0 bases, and 13 bases lay between the germline ends. The DNA of the CDR3 is TGTGCCAGCAGCGTATACAGGAGGATGAACACTGAAGCTTTCTTT. Amino acids: CASSVYRRMNTEAFF. Complete variable domain (other parts from reference TRBV7-2 and TRBJ1-1): GAGVSQSPSNKVTEKGKDVELRCDPISGHTALYWYRQSLGQGLEFLIYFQGNSAPDKSGLPSDRFSAERTGGSVSTLTIQRTQQEDSAVYLCASSVYRRMNTEAFFGQGTRLTVV.

The rearrangement joins TRBV28 to TRBJ2-7, with D possibly being TRBD1 or TRBD2 (5 bases each). Germline loops: CDR1 MDHEN, CDR2 SYDVKM. With 2 bases removed from V and 1 base from J, the gap between germline ends came to 15 bases. This CDR3 spans 16 amino acids. The chain's CDR3 is CASSLIGRGPSYEQYF. The CDR3 coding sequence is TGTGCCAGCAGTTTAATCGGCCGGGGACCTTCCTACGAGCAGTACTTC.

Points on this clonotype: At one end the junction does not follow the germline gene, possibly because of a read error. This sequence joins TRBV4-2 and TRBJ2-7; D possibly corresponds to TRBD2 (6 bases). Germline values: CDR1 LGHNA, CDR2 YNFKEQ. This CDR3 region has 16 residues. In DNA, the CDR3 is TGTGCCGGCAGCCCCATTAGCGGCGTGAACCCCTACGAGCAGTACTTC. This gives the protein CAGSPISGVNPYEQYF.

This clonotype was counted a few times. The chain uses TRBV28 and TRBJ2-5; D is perhaps TRBD2 (5 bases). Germline CDR1 reads MDHEN; CDR2 reads SYDVKM. Trimming stripped 4 bases from V and 11 bases from J, with 20 bases between. There are 14 residues in the CDR3. The CDR3 coding sequence is TGTGCCAGCAGTTATTCATCTGTCCCTAGGGAGCAGTACTTC. Translating gives CASSYSSVPREQYF.

The sample holds a few counts of this clonotype. The chain is built from TRBV29-1 and TRBJ2-1; TRBD2 aligns across 7 bases. This CDR3 has 13 residues. Germline V gene sequence: CDR1 SQVTM, CDR2 ANQGSEA. The trim removed 4 bases at V and 9 bases at J, leaving 9 bases unmatched. CDR3 protein: CSVAGRLDSEQFF. In DNA form, the CDR3 reads TGCAGCGTTGCCGGGAGGCTCGATAGTGAGCAGTTCTTC.

This chain links TRBV3-1 with TRBJ2-5; 8 bases match TRBD2. Per the germline V gene, CDR1 is LGHDT and CDR2 is YNNKEL (reference sequence). CDR3 length: 17 amino acids. V lost 4 bases and J lost 3; bases outside the gene matches: 13. The CDR3 sequence: CASSPYWGSGGKETQYF. The CDR3 bases are TGTGCCAGCAGCCCCTACTGGGGGAGCGGGGGAAAAGAGACCCAGTACTTC.

This clonotype has a handful of counts. V and J are TRBV20-1 and TRBJ2-1; TRBD2 matches 7 bases. This CDR3 contains 14 residues. The germline gives CDR1 DFQATT, CDR2 SNEGSKA (reference sequence). The V gene end was trimmed by 6 bases and the J gene end by 8 bases; junction bases not matched to a gene: 13. CDR3 sequence (DNA): TGCAGTGCCAGTCAAAGGCGGGGGAGGGATGAGCAGTTCTTC. Residues: CSASQRRGRDEQFF.